What follows is one TCR beta chain and its context. Its antigen is still unknown. The CDR3 is made up of 13 amino acids. The ends lost 5 bases at V and 5 bases at J; junction bases unmatched: 3. The germline V gene encodes CDR1 SGHRS and CDR2 YFSETQ. The PCR contained 60 Vbeta and 13 Jbeta primers. Some clones are missing from TCRdb's copy, which holds only in-frame ones; the method was immunoSEQ multiplex PCR. The data show 150,000 to 180,000 clones, with 80% seen just once and more than 10% held by the top ten. These data originate in a study of cytomegalovirus exposure and HLA in healthy donors. Study-wide results and caveats: Immune exposure data for these donors was limited to CMV serostatus. Most subjects had HLA-A and HLA-B alleles reportedly predicted accurately by TCR beta sequences. Analysis was carried out at a later point, and it linked a missense DCLRE1C variant to TCR beta V- and J-gene trimming.

The TCR was taken from a man aged 25-40 years in good health and CMV-seropositive. The V gene is TRBV5-1, the J gene TRBJ2-5; 10 nucleotides agree with TRBD2. Sequenced: PBMCs. CDR3 sequence: CASRAGGTETQYF. The CDR3 bases are TGCGCCAGCAGAGCGGGAGGGACGGAGACCCAGTACTTC.